The clone carrying this T cell receptor (beta chain) was counted once. Its antigen remains unknown. V was shortened by 0 bases and J by 8 bases, with 14 bases between the two germline ends. The CDR3 spans 15 residues. In germline, CDR1 is SGHRS, CDR2 YFSETQ. This record belongs to a study of OX40 agonist ivuxolimab in advanced cancers. Study summary: Patients in dose escalation had liver, melanoma, kidney or head and neck cancers. Anti-PD-1, anti-PD-L1 or anti-CTLA-4 therapy given earlier was allowed, and roughly 38% had some. Among those treated, three patients had partial responses, one with hepatocellular carcinoma and two with cutaneous melanoma. Points from the study as a whole: CD4+ and CD8+ blood T cells expanded clonally by week 6 at 0.1 to 3.0 mg/kg.

Here immunoSEQ multiplex PCR was the method, and the copy in TCRdb shows in-frame clones only, minus some. The table includes about 77,000 clones, roughly 80% detected once. Here the sequenced sample was CD4+ or CD8+ T cells sorted from blood, taken in a trial of the OX40 agonist ivuxolimab. The chain links TRBV5-1 to TRBJ1-4; weak D call: TRBD1 (6 bases). The clonotype comes from an adult with an advanced solid tumor such as melanoma, head and neck, liver or kidney cancer. DNA of the CDR3: TGCGCCAGCAGCTTGGTTGGGCGCCAGGGGGAAAAACTGTTTTTT. Residues: CASSLVGRQGEKLFF.